The T cell receptor beta chain described here comes from a study of blood T cell repertoires in COVID-19. Study information: There were acute and convalescent COVID-19 samples, and they came from the United States, Italy and Spain. T cells, B-cell-depleted T cells, or PBMCs supplied cDNA or gDNA.

Generated by immunoSEQ multiplex PCR, the TCRdb table keeps only in-frame clones and is missing some. Among about 120,000 clones listed, 84% were seen once. The CDR3 extends over 14 amino acids. After removal of 5 bases from V and 3 bases from J, the junction contained 4 bases not matched to a gene. The V gene's germline CDR1 is MGHDK and CDR2 SYGVNS. Participants spanned ages about 18 to 100 years and resided in roughly 26 US areas. Cohort 3 recovered donors had two negative PCRs, clearance, or symptom resolution. This TCR was sampled from a woman aged 25-40 years who had recovered from COVID-19. The source material was PBMCs or T cells enriched from blood (not recorded which). This chain connects TRBV25-1 to TRBJ2-1; 7 bases line up with TRBD2. CDR3 sequence reads: CASSTRGGYNEQFF. The CDR3 bases are TGTGCCAGCAGTACGCGCGGGGGCTACAATGAGCAGTTCTTC.